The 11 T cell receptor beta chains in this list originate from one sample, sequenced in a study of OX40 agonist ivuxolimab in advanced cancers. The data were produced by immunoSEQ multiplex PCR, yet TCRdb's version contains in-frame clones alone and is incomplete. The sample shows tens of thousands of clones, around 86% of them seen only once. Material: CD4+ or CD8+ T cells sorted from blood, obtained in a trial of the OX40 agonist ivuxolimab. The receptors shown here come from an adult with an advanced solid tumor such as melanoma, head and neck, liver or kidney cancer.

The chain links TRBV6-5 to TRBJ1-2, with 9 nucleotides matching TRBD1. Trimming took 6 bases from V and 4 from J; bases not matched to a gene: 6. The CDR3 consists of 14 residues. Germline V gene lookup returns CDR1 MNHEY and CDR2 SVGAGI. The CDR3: CASSKGQGLYGYTF. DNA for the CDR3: TGTGCCAGCAGCAAGGGACAGGGCCTCTATGGCTACACCTTC.

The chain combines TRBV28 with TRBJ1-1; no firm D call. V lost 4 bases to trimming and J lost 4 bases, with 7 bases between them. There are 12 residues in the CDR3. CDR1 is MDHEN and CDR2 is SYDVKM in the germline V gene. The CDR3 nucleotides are TGTGCCAGCAGTTATGGGCCCACTGAAGCTTTCTTT. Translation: CASSYGPTEAFF.

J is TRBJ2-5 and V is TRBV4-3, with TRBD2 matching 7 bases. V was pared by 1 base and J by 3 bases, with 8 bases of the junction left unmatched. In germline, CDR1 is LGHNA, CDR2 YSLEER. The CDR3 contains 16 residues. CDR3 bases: TGCGCCAGCAGCCAAGGGGGGAGGGGCGGGGAAGAGACCCAGTACTTC. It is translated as CASSQGGRGGEETQYF.

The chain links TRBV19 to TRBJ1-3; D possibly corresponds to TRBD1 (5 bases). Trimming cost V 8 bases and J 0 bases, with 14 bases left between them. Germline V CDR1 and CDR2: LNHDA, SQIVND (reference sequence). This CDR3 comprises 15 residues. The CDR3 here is CASLSGIHSGNTIYF. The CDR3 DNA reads TGTGCCAGTCTTTCAGGGATTCACTCTGGAAACACCATATATTTT.

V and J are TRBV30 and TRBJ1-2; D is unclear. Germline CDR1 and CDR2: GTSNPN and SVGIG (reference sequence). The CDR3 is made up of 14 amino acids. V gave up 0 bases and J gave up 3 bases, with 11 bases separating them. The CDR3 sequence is CAWSVQRTDYGYTF. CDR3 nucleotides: TGTGCCTGGAGTGTACAAAGGACGGACTATGGCTACACCTTC.

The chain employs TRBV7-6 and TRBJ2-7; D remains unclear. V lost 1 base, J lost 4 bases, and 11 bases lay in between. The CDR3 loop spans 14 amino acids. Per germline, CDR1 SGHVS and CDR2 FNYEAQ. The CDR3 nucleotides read TGTGCCAGCAGCTTAGGAATCGGCCTTTACGAGCAGTACTTC. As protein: CASSLGIGLYEQYF.

The CDR3 region is CASQPDSTYEQYF. The CDR3 DNA reads TGCGCCAGCCAACCCGACAGTACCTACGAGCAGTACTTC. The chain uses TRBV5-1 and TRBJ2-7; maybe TRBD1 (5 bases). Germline-derived CDR1 and CDR2 are SGHRS and YFSETQ. V was pared by 7 bases and J by 2 bases, with 13 bases between. The CDR3 length is 13 residues. The whole variable domain, remainder taken from reference TRBV5-1 and TRBJ2-7, is KAGVTQTPRYLIKTRGQQVTLSCSPISGHRSVSWYQQTPGQGLQFLFEYFSETQRNKGNFPGRFSGRQFSNSRSEMNVSTLELGDSALYLCASQPDSTYEQYFGPGTRLTVT.

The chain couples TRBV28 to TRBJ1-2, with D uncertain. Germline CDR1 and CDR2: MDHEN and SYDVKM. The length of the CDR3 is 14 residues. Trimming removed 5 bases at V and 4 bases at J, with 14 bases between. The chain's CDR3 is CASSPPLPFYGYTF. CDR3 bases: TGTGCCAGCAGTCCTCCCCTCCCATTCTATGGCTACACCTTC.

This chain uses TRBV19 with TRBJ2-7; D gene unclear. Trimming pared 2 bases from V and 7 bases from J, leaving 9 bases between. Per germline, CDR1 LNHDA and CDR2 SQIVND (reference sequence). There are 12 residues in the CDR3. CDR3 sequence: CASSIQGGEQYF. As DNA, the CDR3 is TGTGCCAGTAGTATACAAGGTGGGGAGCAGTACTTC.

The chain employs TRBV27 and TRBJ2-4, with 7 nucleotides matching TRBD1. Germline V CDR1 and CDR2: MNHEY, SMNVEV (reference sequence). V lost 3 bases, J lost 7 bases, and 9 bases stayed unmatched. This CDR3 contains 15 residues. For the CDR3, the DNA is TGTGCCAGCAGTTTCGTCAGGGCACAGGGGAACATTCAGTACTTC. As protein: CASSFVRAQGNIQYF.

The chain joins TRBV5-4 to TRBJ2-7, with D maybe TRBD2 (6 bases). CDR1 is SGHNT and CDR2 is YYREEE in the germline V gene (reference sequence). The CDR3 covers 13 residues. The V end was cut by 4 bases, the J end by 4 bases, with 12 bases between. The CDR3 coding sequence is TGTGCCAGCAGCCGGCTTGGGGGGTACGAGCAGTACTTC. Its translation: CASSRLGGYEQYF.